This entry lists 26 T cell receptor beta chains sequenced from one sample in a study of blood T cells in healthy people across ages. Sample-barcoded 5' priming and a J-beta primer mix drove a second PCR of about 6 to 12 cycles. TCRdb ran MiXCR on the 5' RACE reads and lists one entry per CDR3 protein. The data show just under 900,000 distinct CDR3 sequences, 29% seen once. The material sequenced was blood. These receptors were collected from a woman older than 75 in good health.

The V and J genes are TRBV20-1 and TRBJ1-1; D ambiguous. The length of the CDR3 is 12 residues. Germline CDR1 and CDR2: DFQATT and SNEGSKA (reference sequence). Trimming took 6 bases from V and 0 from J, leaving 8 bases between them. CDR3 nucleotide sequence: TGCAGTGCCTCCGATGTGAACACTGAAGCTTTCTTT. Encoded protein: CSASDVNTEAFF.

Turning to this clonotype: An end of the junction differs from the germline gene, which may be a read error. The V gene is TRBV5-1, the J gene TRBJ2-3; D is perhaps TRBD2 (5 bases). Germline V lookup: CDR1 SGHRS, CDR2 YFSETQ. The CDR3 is 15 residues long. CDR3 region: CAGSGLTDNTDTQYF. CDR3 coding DNA: TGCGCCGGCAGCGGACTTACAGACAACACAGATACGCAGTATTTT.

This clonotype appeared a few times. This could be a read error, since a much larger clone is one nucleotide away. CDR3 nucleotides: TGTGCCAGCAGCTCACGCACAGCGAATGAGCAGTACTTC. Its protein is CASSSRTANEQYF. The V call is TRBV3-1, the J call TRBJ2-7, with unresolved D. V was cut by 5 bases and J by 7 bases, with 15 bases left in between. Germline V gene lookup returns CDR1 LGHDT and CDR2 YNNKEL (reference sequence). CDR3 size: 13 residues.

This clonotype was found once. A much larger clone is a single base away; this may be a read error. The chain recombines TRBV9 with TRBJ2-5; a possible D gene is TRBD1 (6 bases). Germline-derived CDR1 and CDR2 are SGDLS and YYNGEE. There are 14 residues in the CDR3. The CDR3 region is CAGSARGGVETQYF. CDR3 bases: TGTGCCGGCAGCGCCAGAGGGGGTGTGGAGACCCAGTACTTC.

Comment on this clonotype: This could be a read error, since a much larger clone is one nucleotide away. V gene TRBV18 combines with J gene TRBJ2-3, with D unclear. CDR1 and CDR2 (germline): KGHSH, LQKENI. This CDR3 has 13 residues. CDR3 DNA: TGTGCCAGCCCACCAGGTCGAATAGATACGCAGTATTTT. Residues: CASPPGRIDTQYF.

The genes are TRBV6-6 and TRBJ2-4; D gene unclear. The CDR3 is 12 residues long. Germline V lookup: CDR1 MNHNY, CDR2 SVGAGI (reference sequence). Trimming left V 6 bases short and J 15 bases short, with 18 bases between. The CDR3 sequence is CASSRRGSHPYF. As DNA, the CDR3 is TGTGCCAGCAGCCGGAGAGGTAGCCACCCGTACTTC.

This clonotype appeared many times. The CDR3 DNA reads TGCGCCAGCAGCTCCCCAGGGACCCCGTTTCAGTACTTC. Protein sequence: CASSSPGTPFQYF. The chain employs TRBV5-1 and TRBJ2-5, with D perhaps assigned TRBD1 or TRBD2 (5 bases each). The V end was cut by 3 bases, the J end by 11 bases, with 17 bases between. This CDR3 has 13 residues. Per germline, CDR1 SGHRS and CDR2 YFSETQ.

The chain employs TRBV20-1 and TRBJ1-2; a weak D match, TRBD1 (6 bases). The germline CDR1 and CDR2 sequences are DFQATT and SNEGSKA (reference sequence). The germline V and J ends were trimmed by 6 bases and 3 bases, with 20 bases remaining between them. The CDR3 has 15 amino acids. The CDR3 protein is CSASPRTEGDYGYTF. Here the CDR3 DNA reads TGCAGTGCCAGCCCACGGACAGAGGGAGACTATGGCTACACCTTC.

This clonotype has a count of ten or more. The chain carries TRBV11-3 and TRBJ2-1; 8 positions agree with TRBD2. CDR1 is SGHNT, CDR2 YENEEA, per germline. V was clipped by 5 bases and J by 6 bases; unmatched bases: 12. The CDR3 extends over 16 amino acids. The CDR3 region has the DNA TGTGCCAGCAGCCCATACCTTAGCGGGACTCCCAATGAGCAGTTCTTC. The encoded protein is CASSPYLSGTPNEQFF.

For this clonotype: This may stem from a read error, because a much larger clone lies one nucleotide away. V usage is TRBV18 and J usage is TRBJ2-5; the D is unclear. The CDR3 runs to 13 residues. In germline, CDR1 is KGHSH, CDR2 LQKENI. CDR3 region: CAGSQTLQETQYF. CDR3 coding DNA: TGTGCCGGCTCGCAGACACTCCAAGAGACCCAGTACTTC.

This clonotype was detected many times. J is TRBJ1-5 and V is TRBV4-3; D is undetermined. Per germline, CDR1 LGHNA and CDR2 YSLEER. This CDR3 is built from 15 residues. Trimming stripped 0 bases from V and 3 bases from J, with 9 bases between. For the CDR3, the DNA is TGCGCCAGCAGCCAAGATAGACTTTCCAATCAGCCCCAGCATTTT. Encoded protein: CASSQDRLSNQPQHF.

This clonotype came up many times. The chain has TRBV27 and TRBJ1-5; 9 bases match TRBD1. J gave up 5 bases and V 2 bases, and 4 bases lay outside the gene matches. The length of the CDR3 is 15 residues. Germline assignment: CDR1 MNHEY and CDR2 SMNVEV (reference sequence). The CDR3 spells CASSLGGQGYQPQHF. The CDR3 coding sequence is TGTGCCAGCAGTTTAGGAGGACAGGGGTATCAGCCCCAGCATTTT.

The chain links TRBV6-2 or TRBV6-3 to TRBJ1-1; D might be TRBD1 (6 bases). Germline CDR1 is MNHEY and CDR2 is SVGEGT. CDR3 length: 13 residues. V lost 7 bases and J lost 4, with 13 bases in between. The CDR3 here is CASNLQGSTEAFF. CDR3 sequence (DNA): TGTGCCAGCAACCTACAGGGAAGCACTGAAGCTTTCTTT.

Comment on this clonotype: One base away lies a much larger clone, so this may be a sequencing read error. V gene TRBV10-1 combines with J gene TRBJ2-1; D might be TRBD2 (6 bases). V gave up 3 bases and J gave up 13 bases, with 22 bases separating them. The germline V gene has CDR1 WNHNN and CDR2 SYGVQD (reference sequence). This CDR3 is built from 15 residues. The CDR3 DNA reads as TGCGCCAGCAGTGAATACCAGGGATTACGGGAGACCCAGTTCTTC. This gives the protein CASSEYQGLRETQFF.

In its sample, this clonotype was seen many times. The chain links TRBV7-2 to TRBJ2-5, with D unclear. V was cut by 5 bases and J by 13 bases, with 17 bases left in between. The CDR3 runs to 12 residues. Germline lookup yields CDR1 SGHTA and CDR2 FQGNSA. CDR3 sequence (DNA): TGTGCCAGCAGCCCCAGTAATGTTCGGCTGTACTTC. Amino acids: CASSPSNVRLYF.

The rearrangement links TRBV5-5 to TRBJ2-3, with TRBD2 matching 9 bases. With V trimmed by 0 bases and J by 14 bases, 16 bases remained unmatched. Germline V lookup: CDR1 SGHKS, CDR2 YYEKEE (reference sequence). This CDR3 has 16 amino acids. CDR3 in DNA: TGTGCCAGCAGCTTGGGAGCGGGGGGCCCGTTGGCTAGTCGGTATTTT. Protein product: CASSLGAGGPLASRYF.

This chain uses TRBV3-1 with TRBJ1-6, with a possible D match to TRBD1 (6 bases). V shed 5 bases and J shed 7 bases, with 18 bases lying between them. From germline, CDR1 is LGHDT and CDR2 YNNKEL (reference sequence). This CDR3 region has 16 residues. This CDR3 reads CASSSRRGAQNSPLHF. The DNA of the CDR3 is TGTGCCAGCAGCTCCCGAAGGGGGGCGCAGAATTCACCCCTCCACTTT.

The chain employs TRBV28 and TRBJ1-4; perhaps TRBD1 as D (6 bases). V was shortened by 6 bases and J by 8 bases, with 16 bases between the two germline ends. The V gene's germline CDR1 is MDHEN and CDR2 SYDVKM. The CDR3 covers 14 residues. CDR3 in DNA: TGTGCCAGCAGACCCAGGACAGTCGTAGAAAAACTGTTTTTT. It is translated as CASRPRTVVEKLFF.

Ten or more counts support this clonotype. The gene calls are TRBV20-1 and TRBJ2-3; 9 bases map to TRBD2. Germline lookup yields CDR1 DFQATT and CDR2 SNEGSKA (reference sequence). The CDR3 has 14 residues. Unmatched junction bases numbered 9, after V lost 6 bases and J lost 5 bases. CDR3 in amino acids: CSATGTSRGDTQYF. The CDR3 bases are TGCAGTGCAACCGGGACTAGCAGGGGAGATACGCAGTATTTT.

The J gene is TRBJ1-6, the V gene TRBV6-2 or TRBV6-3; no reliable D call. Germline-derived CDR1 and CDR2 are MNHEY and SVGEGT. The CDR3 is 13 amino acids. With 0 bases removed from V and 14 bases from J, the gap between germline ends came to 11 bases. The CDR3 is CASSYSRETSLHF. The CDR3 DNA reads as TGTGCCAGCAGTTACTCACGTGAAACATCCCTCCACTTT.

This clonotype occurred once. A read error may be the cause here, since a much bigger clone is one base away. This chain links TRBV20-1 with TRBJ2-3; 8 nucleotides align to TRBD2. CDR3 size: 15 residues. The germline V gene encodes CDR1 DFQATT and CDR2 SNEGSKA (reference sequence). The J segment lost 3 bases and the V segment lost 6 bases, leaving 11 bases of the junction unmatched. CDR3 DNA sequence: TGCAGTGCCCGCCCCGGGACTAGTCGGACAGATACGCAGTATTTT. This sequence encodes CSARPGTSRTDTQYF.

This clonotype has a handful of counts. Since a much larger clone is just one base distant, this may be a read error. The rearrangement links TRBV20-1 to TRBJ2-1; TRBD1 matches 7 bases. In germline, CDR1 is DFQATT, CDR2 SNEGSKA (reference sequence). The CDR3 has 14 amino acids. The CDR3 DNA reads TGCGGTGCCCCCAGACAGGGCTCCTACAATGAGCAGTTCTTC. Its translation: CGAPRQGSYNEQFF.

The chain joins TRBV2 to TRBJ2-3; the D gene could be TRBD1 or TRBD2 (6 bases each). Per germline, CDR1 SNHLY and CDR2 FYNNEI. The germline V and J ends were trimmed by 2 bases and 1 base, with 13 bases remaining between them. CDR3 size: 16 residues. For the CDR3, the DNA is TGTGCCAGCAGTGAAAGATGGGGGGCCCGCACAGATACGCAGTATTTT. It encodes CASSERWGARTDTQYF.

At least ten counts were recorded for this clonotype. V and J are TRBV7-2 and TRBJ2-5; 7 bases agree with TRBD1. Germline-derived CDR1 and CDR2 are SGHTA and FQGNSA. The J segment lost 5 bases and the V segment lost 3 bases, leaving 3 bases of the junction unmatched. This CDR3 has 13 residues. The chain's CDR3 is CASSFSRGETQYF. The CDR3 bases are TGTGCCAGCAGCTTTAGCAGGGGGGAGACCCAGTACTTC. The whole variable domain, filled in from reference TRBV7-2 and TRBJ2-5, reads GAGVSQSPSNKVTEKGKDVELRCDPISGHTALYWYRQSLGQGLEFLIYFQGNSAPDKSGLPSDRFSAERTGGSVSTLTIQRTQQEDSAVYLCASSFSRGETQYFGPGTRLLVL.

In regard to this clonotype: A much bigger clone sits one base away, suggesting this may be a read error. The chain is built from TRBV27 and TRBJ2-1, with 7 bases aligning to TRBD1. The J call is in doubt because the DNA end fits TRBJ2-7 better. Germline V lookup: CDR1 MNHEY, CDR2 SMNVEV (reference sequence). The CDR3 has 14 residues. CDR3 loop: CASKPQGVYNEQYF. The CDR3 coding sequence is TGTGCCAGCAAACCCCAGGGGGTGTACAATGAGCAGTACTTC.

The sample holds many counts of this clonotype. CDR3 sequence: CASSLDSTADTQYF. Written as DNA, the CDR3 is TGTGCCAGCAGCTTAGACAGCACGGCCGATACGCAGTATTTT. This chain uses TRBV11-3 with TRBJ2-3, with D unresolved. Trimming cost V 0 bases and J 6 bases, with 10 bases left between them. This CDR3 region has 14 residues. The V gene's germline CDR1 is SGHNT and CDR2 YENEEA.